This passage covers 27 T cell receptor beta chains from one sample sequenced in a study of identical twins. TCRdb independently ran MiXCR on the 5' RACE reads; one entry per CDR3 protein. This sample carries 450,000 to 650,000 distinct CDR3 sequences, about 15% of them seen once, and the ten largest clones take 0.44%. This same sample was also taken into another study, of yellow fever vaccine responses in identical twins.

Sequencing used CD4+ T cells sorted from blood. The source is a woman aged 18-35 years in good health.

This clonotype has just a few counts. The CDR3 sequence is CASSTRQGGDGYTF. The CDR3 DNA reads as TGTGCCAGCAGTACCCGACAGGGAGGAGATGGCTACACCTTC. The chain links TRBV6-5 to TRBJ1-2; 7 bases are a match to TRBD1. V dropped 5 bases and J dropped 6; count of bases not matched to a gene: 9. The CDR3 spans 14 residues. Per the germline V gene, CDR1 is MNHEY and CDR2 is SVGAGI.

The chain joins TRBV29-1 to TRBJ2-7; D tentatively reads TRBD1 or TRBD2 (5 bases each). Trimming removed 7 bases from V and 3 bases from J, with 16 bases in between. Germline lookup yields CDR1 SQVTM and CDR2 ANQGSEA. This CDR3 contains 13 residues. In nucleotides, the CDR3 is TGCAGCGGGGGCCGGGAACAAGGCTACGAGCAGTACTTC. Its translation: CSGGREQGYEQYF.

In its sample, this clonotype was seen a few times. The chain couples TRBV18 to TRBJ2-7; D is undetermined. This CDR3 is 14 amino acids long. V was shortened by 3 bases and J by 1 base, with 10 bases between the two germline ends. Germline V lookup: CDR1 KGHSH, CDR2 LQKENI. CDR3 sequence (DNA): TGTGCCAGCTCACCTGCAGGTCGATCCTACGAGCAGTACGTC. This sequence encodes CASSPAGRSYEQYV.

This clonotype was detected only a few times. J is TRBJ2-7 and V is TRBV5-6; D remains ambiguous. The V and J ends lost 2 bases and 7 bases respectively, with 13 bases between them. CDR1 is SGHDT, CDR2 YYEEEE, per germline. This CDR3 contains 13 residues. CDR3 amino acids: CASSFYMVGEQYF. The CDR3 coding sequence is TGTGCCAGCAGCTTCTATATGGTAGGGGAGCAGTACTTC.

This clonotype has more than one count but fewer than ten. The rearrangement links TRBV10-3 to TRBJ1-1; D is unclear. The ends were cut back, 3 bases at V and 0 bases at J, with 11 bases in the middle. Germline CDR1 and CDR2: ENHRY and SYGVKD. The CDR3 covers 15 residues. CDR3 region: CAISDPIGLNTEAFF. CDR3 sequence (DNA): TGTGCCATCAGTGATCCTATCGGGCTGAACACTGAAGCTTTCTTT.

This clonotype was seen more than once but under ten times. The V call is TRBV6-1, the J call TRBJ2-1, with 15 bases matching TRBD2. Per germline, CDR1 MNHNS and CDR2 SASEGT. J was trimmed by 7 bases and V by 6 bases; bases with no gene match: 4. This CDR3 comprises 15 residues. The CDR3 reads CASSRGTSGGNEQFF. In DNA, the CDR3 is TGTGCCAGCAGCCGCGGGACTAGCGGGGGGAATGAGCAGTTCTTC.

This clonotype appeared many times. The V gene is TRBV29-1, the J gene TRBJ2-5, with D unresolved. V gave up 6 bases and J gave up 2 bases, with 16 bases separating them. Per the germline V gene, CDR1 is SQVTM and CDR2 is ANQGSEA. This CDR3 spans 14 amino acids. CDR3 in DNA: TGCAGCGTCAACTACCTGAGGTCTCAAGAGACCCAGTACTTC. Translation gives CSVNYLRSQETQYF. Supplemented by reference TRBV29-1 and TRBJ2-5, the full variable domain reads SAVISQKPSRDICQRGTSLTIQCQVDSQVTMMFWYRQQPGQSLTLIATANQGSEATYESGFVIDKFPISRPNLTFSTLTVSNMSPEDSSIYLCSVNYLRSQETQYFGPGTRLLVL.

The rearrangement joins TRBV12-3 or TRBV12-4 to TRBJ2-2; TRBD1 might be the D (5 bases). Deletions cut 5 bases from V and 6 bases from J, with 13 bases between. CDR3 length equals 14 residues. CDR3 protein: CASSPRQIPGELFF. As DNA, the CDR3 is TGTGCCAGCAGTCCCCGACAGATCCCCGGGGAGCTGTTTTTT.

The CDR3: CASSLVWTHGYTF. The CDR3 DNA sequence: TGTGCCAGCAGCTTAGTCTGGACACATGGCTACACCTTC. The chain recombines TRBV11-2 with TRBJ1-2, with a tentative D call TRBD1 (5 bases). V lost 1 base and J lost 6, with 9 bases in between. The CDR3 contains 13 residues. The germline gives CDR1 SGHAT, CDR2 FQNNGV.

This clonotype occurred a few times. This chain links TRBV11-1 with TRBJ2-5; 14 bases line up with TRBD2. The germline CDR1 and CDR2 sequences are SGHAT and FQDESV (reference sequence). CDR3 length equals 18 residues. V lost 5 bases and J lost 2; bases outside the gene matches: 10. The chain's CDR3 is CASSRGLAGGGGQETQYF. CDR3 bases: TGTGCCAGCAGCCGCGGACTAGCGGGGGGCGGCGGACAAGAGACCCAGTACTTC.

The chain links TRBV15 to TRBJ2-3; weak D call: TRBD2 (7 bases). The length of the CDR3 is 16 residues. V dropped 3 bases and J dropped 2 bases, with 15 bases sitting between them. Per the germline V gene, CDR1 is LNHNV and CDR2 is YYDKDF (reference sequence). The CDR3 DNA is TGTGCCACCAGCAGCTTAAGGGGGGGGTTCACAGATACGCAGTATTTT. Translating gives CATSSLRGGFTDTQYF.

This clonotype was counted a few times. This chain uses TRBV3-1 with TRBJ2-5; tentatively, D is TRBD1 or TRBD2 (5 bases each). The V end lost 5 bases, the J end lost 4 bases, and 14 bases lay between the germline ends. CDR1 LGHDT and CDR2 YNNKEL come from the germline V gene (reference sequence). This CDR3 has 14 residues. Here the CDR3 reads CASSGRGVAETQYF. DNA for the CDR3: TGTGCCAGCAGCGGGAGAGGGGTCGCAGAGACCCAGTACTTC.

This clonotype was seen only a few times. The chain joins TRBV6-2 or TRBV6-3 to TRBJ2-1; 11 positions match TRBD2. Germline lookup yields CDR1 MNHEY and CDR2 SVGEGT. V was clipped by 6 bases and J by 2 bases; unmatched bases: 6. The CDR3 runs 16 residues. CDR3 sequence (DNA): TGTGCCAGCAGGCGAATAGCGGGGGGGCCCTACAATGAGCAGTTCTTC. Amino acid sequence: CASRRIAGGPYNEQFF.

V gene TRBV7-9 combines with J gene TRBJ2-5, with D possibly being TRBD2 (5 bases). There are 17 residues in the CDR3. V was shortened by 5 bases and J by 4 bases, with 23 bases between the two germline ends. Germline V lookup: CDR1 SEHNR, CDR2 FQNEAQ (reference sequence). The CDR3 sequence: CASSLPILWELGETQYF. For the CDR3, the DNA is TGTGCCAGCAGCCTCCCTATTTTGTGGGAGTTAGGAGAGACCCAGTACTTC. Supplemented by reference TRBV7-9 and TRBJ2-5, the full variable domain reads DTGVSQNPRHKITKRGQNVTFRCDPISEHNRLYWYRQTLGQGPEFLTYFQNEAQLEKSRLLSDRFSAERPKGSFSTLEIQRTEQGDSAMYLCASSLPILWELGETQYFGPGTRLLVL.

This clonotype has a handful of counts. The chain recombines TRBV16 with TRBJ2-3; possibly TRBD2 for D (5 bases). The CDR3 spans 15 residues. The V end was cut by 4 bases, the J end by 0 bases, with 11 bases between. The V gene's germline CDR1 is KGHSY and CDR2 FQNENV. Here the CDR3 reads CASSPRADSTDTQYF. The CDR3 coding sequence is TGTGCCAGCAGCCCGAGGGCGGATAGCACAGATACGCAGTATTTT.

This clonotype was seen ten or more times. This sequence joins TRBV29-1 and TRBJ2-7; D might be TRBD1 (5 bases). Germline CDR1 SQVTM, CDR2 ANQGSEA. Trimming stripped 7 bases from V and 2 bases from J, with 12 bases between. This CDR3 region has 12 residues. DNA for the CDR3: TGCAGCGCAAGTCAGGGTGCCTACGAGCAGTACTTC. The encoded protein is CSASQGAYEQYF.

This clonotype was counted a few times. This sequence joins TRBV20-1 and TRBJ1-1, with D tentatively TRBD1 (5 bases). The CDR3 has 10 residues. Germline CDR1 is DFQATT and CDR2 is SNEGSKA (reference sequence). V was clipped by 6 bases and J by 5 bases, with 7 bases between them. The chain's CDR3 is CSAWGTEAFF. CDR3 in DNA: TGCAGTGCATGGGGGACTGAAGCTTTCTTT.

This clonotype appeared a few times. The CDR3 bases are TGTGCCATCAGTCCGGGACAGGGGTCTCAGCCCCAGCATTTT. Translating gives CAISPGQGSQPQHF. The chain uses TRBV10-3 and TRBJ1-5; 10 bases agree with TRBD1. Germline V gene sequence: CDR1 ENHRY, CDR2 SYGVKD. This CDR3 spans 14 amino acids. With 5 bases clipped from V and 6 bases from J, the junction kept 4 bases outside the gene matches.

The chain links TRBV3-1 to TRBJ1-1; D uncertain. This CDR3 has 14 amino acids. The V and J ends lost 5 bases and 0 bases respectively, with 10 bases between them. Germline V gene sequence: CDR1 LGHDT, CDR2 YNNKEL (reference sequence). The CDR3 nucleotides are TGTGCCAGCAGCTCTTTTGCTCTGAACACTGAAGCTTTCTTT. This sequence encodes CASSSFALNTEAFF.

This clonotype was recorded a few times. The chain recombines TRBV12-3 or TRBV12-4 with TRBJ1-2; D perhaps matches TRBD1 (5 bases). Trimming cost V 6 bases and J 0 bases, with 14 bases left between them. The CDR3 extends over 15 amino acids. Here the CDR3 DNA reads TGTGCCAGCAGGCGGGGGAGTTCAACTAACTATGGCTACACCTTC. This gives the protein CASRRGSSTNYGYTF.

There are a few counts of this clonotype. The J gene is TRBJ2-1, the V gene TRBV4-2; 11 bases align to TRBD2. The germline CDR1 and CDR2 sequences are LGHNA and YNFKEQ. V shed 1 base, J shed 2 bases, and the junction held 7 bases outside the gene matches. The CDR3 is made up of 18 amino acids. In DNA, the CDR3 is TGTGCCAGCAGCCAAGTTGTTCTAGCGGGGGGTACCTACAATGAGCAGTTCTTC. This encodes CASSQVVLAGGTYNEQFF.

The CDR3 sequence: CASSRLGENTEAFF. CDR3 bases: TGCGCCAGCAGCCGACTCGGGGAGAACACTGAAGCTTTCTTT. V and J are TRBV5-1 and TRBJ1-1; D is ambiguous. V lost 4 bases to trimming and J lost 1 base, with 11 bases between them. The CDR3 consists of 14 residues. In germline, CDR1 is SGHRS, CDR2 YFSETQ.

This clonotype was seen a few times. The chain uses TRBV5-1 and TRBJ2-7; perhaps TRBD1 as D (6 bases). CDR1 and CDR2 (germline): SGHRS, YFSETQ. V was trimmed by 0 bases and J by 7 bases, leaving 17 bases between them. The CDR3 runs to 15 residues. The CDR3 spells CASSLDPFRDKEQYF. CDR3 nucleotide sequence: TGCGCCAGCAGCTTGGATCCTTTCCGGGACAAAGAGCAGTACTTC.

In this sample, this clonotype turned up a few times. The chain employs TRBV5-5 and TRBJ2-2; TRBD2 matches at 13 bases. Trimming at V came to 4 bases and at J to 3 bases, leaving 6 bases not matched to a gene. CDR3 length: 17 amino acids. The germline V gene encodes CDR1 SGHKS and CDR2 YYEKEE (reference sequence). Written as DNA, the CDR3 is TGTGCCAGCAGCAGCGGACTAGCGGGGGCCTACACCGGGGAGCTGTTTTTT. Its protein is CASSSGLAGAYTGELFF.

This sequence joins TRBV5-1 and TRBJ2-1, with D possibly called TRBD1 or TRBD2 (6 bases each). Germline loops: CDR1 SGHRS, CDR2 YFSETQ. The CDR3 is made up of 17 amino acids. V lost 4 bases to trimming and J lost 5 bases, with 22 bases between them. The CDR3 region has the DNA TGCGCCAGCAGCGAATGGACTGTAGGGGGAGGAAACAATGAGCAGTTCTTC. It is translated as CASSEWTVGGGNNEQFF. Supplemented by reference TRBV5-1 and TRBJ2-1, the full variable domain reads KAGVTQTPRYLIKTRGQQVTLSCSPISGHRSVSWYQQTPGQGLQFLFEYFSETQRNKGNFPGRFSGRQFSNSRSEMNVSTLELGDSALYLCASSEWTVGGGNNEQFFGPGTRLTVL.

This clonotype showed up just a few times. The chain carries TRBV6-5 and TRBJ1-3; D not certain. The CDR3 covers 18 residues. V was cut by 2 bases and J by 0 bases, with 17 bases left in between. Germline-derived CDR1 and CDR2 are MNHEY and SVGAGI. DNA of the CDR3: TGTGCCAGCAGTTACCCGATTTTGACACCCAGCTCTGGAAACACCATATATTTT. Translated: CASSYPILTPSSGNTIYF.

The rearrangement uses TRBV15 and TRBJ2-1; 13 bases are shared with TRBD2. The CDR3 runs 18 residues. Germline-derived CDR1 and CDR2 are LNHNV and YYDKDF (reference sequence). The trim removed 0 bases at V and 3 bases at J, leaving 5 bases unmatched. As DNA, the CDR3 is TGTGCCACCAGCAGAGATAGGACTAGCGGGGGCCTCTACAATGAGCAGTTCTTC. It specifies CATSRDRTSGGLYNEQFF.